Each of the 25 T cell receptor beta chains below was sequenced from the same sample in a study of metastatic and nonmetastatic thyroid tumors. TCRdb re-called the PCR reads via MiXCR. This table holds 20,000 to 30,000 clones, 24% found once. No patient received treatment before thyroid surgery. The specimen was tumor tissue. These receptors came from a male donor with papillary thyroid cancer or a benign thyroid nodule (not recorded which). Some clones in this sample may be carry-over from other donors' samples.

In its sample, this clone was seen many times. V and J are TRBV19 and TRBJ2-5; 11 bases are a match to TRBD1. Unmatched junction bases numbered 13, after V lost 5 bases and J lost 5 bases. The CDR3 has 17 amino acids. Germline V CDR1 and CDR2: LNHDA, SQIVND (reference sequence). The CDR3 spells CASSVNRGTGGLETQYF. In nucleotides, the CDR3 is TGTGCCAGTAGTGTCAACCGAGGGACAGGGGGATTGGAGACCCAGTACTTC.

There are a few counts of this clone. The chain joins TRBV12-3 or TRBV12-4 to TRBJ2-1; the match to TRBD2 covers 11 bases. CDR3 length equals 17 residues. V gave up 5 bases and J gave up 7 bases; unmatched junction bases: 13. The CDR3 bases are TGTGCCAGCAGTGCTAGTATACTAGCGGGAGTTTCAAATGAGCAGTTCTTC. The encoded protein is CASSASILAGVSNEQFF.

This clone was picked up a small number of times. A read error may be the cause here, since a much bigger clone is one base away. The chain is built from TRBV19 and TRBJ1-1; 7 bases line up with TRBD1. J was trimmed by 2 bases and V by 8 bases; bases with no gene match: 8. In germline, CDR1 is LNHDA, CDR2 SQIVND (reference sequence). This CDR3 spans 14 amino acids. CDR3 sequence: CASGLQGFNTEAFF. CDR3 in DNA: TGTGCCAGTGGACTACAGGGGTTTAACACTGAAGCTTTCTTT.

To note about this clone: The junction departs from the called germline gene at one end, perhaps through a read error. The rearrangement joins TRBV4-2 to TRBJ2-7, with no clear D. CDR3 size: 15 residues. The V gene's germline CDR1 is LGHNA and CDR2 YNFKEQ. The CDR3 DNA follows: TGTGCCAGCATCCAAGAGTGGACGGAAGCCTACGAGCACTACTTC. Translating gives CASIQEWTEAYEHYF.

Ten or more counts support this clone. The rearrangement links TRBV4-3 to TRBJ2-7, with TRBD2 matching 8 bases. Germline values: CDR1 LGHNA, CDR2 YSLEER. The J segment lost 7 bases and the V segment lost 6 bases, leaving 11 bases of the junction unmatched. The CDR3 runs 14 residues. As DNA, the CDR3 is TGCGCCAGCAGTCCCGGGGGGGGGTCGTTGGAGCAGTACTTC. Amino acid sequence: CASSPGGGSLEQYF.

This clone was seen ten or more times. At the DNA level, this CDR3 is encoded by other sequences in the same sample as well. This rearrangement joins TRBV12-3 or TRBV12-4 to TRBJ1-4; 7 nucleotides align to TRBD1. After removal of 2 bases from V and 6 bases from J, the junction contained 3 bases not matched to a gene. The length of the CDR3 is 14 residues. The CDR3 protein is CASSLQGVDEKLFF. The CDR3 nucleotides read TGTGCCAGCAGTTTACAGGGGGTAGATGAAAAACTGTTTTTT.

This clone was counted many times. The gene calls are TRBV9 and TRBJ2-4, with 11 bases lining up with TRBD2. Per germline, CDR1 SGDLS and CDR2 YYNGEE. J was trimmed by 7 bases and V by 0 bases; bases with no gene match: 3. The CDR3 length is 15 residues. The CDR3 DNA is TGTGCCAGCAGCGTAGTAGCGGGAGGGCCGAACATTCAGTACTTC. Translating gives CASSVVAGGPNIQYF.

With respect to this clone: A much larger clone sits a single nucleotide away, making a read error possible. No conserved phenylalanine or tryptophan is present at the end of the CDR3, so a read error is the likely explanation. The gene calls are TRBV4-2 and TRBJ2-3; TRBD1 might be the D (6 bases). V was trimmed by 2 bases and J by 4 bases, leaving 13 bases between them. From germline, CDR1 is LGHNA and CDR2 YNFKEQ. The CDR3 consists of 15 residues. The CDR3 reads CASSQQTGRPDTQYL. CDR3 coding DNA: TGTGCCAGCAGCCAACAGACAGGAAGGCCAGATACGCAGTATTTA.

This clone came up a few times. The chain couples TRBV6-5 to TRBJ1-4, with 8 bases identical to TRBD1. J was trimmed by 7 bases and V by 7 bases; bases with no gene match: 8. CDR1 is MNHEY and CDR2 is SVGAGI in the germline V gene. The CDR3 sequence is 14 residues long. CDR3 nucleotide sequence: TGTGCCAGCATTTGTGGACAGGGCGGTGAAAAACTGTTTTTT. It yields the protein CASICGQGGEKLFF.

About this clone itself: Since the CDR3 does not end with the conserved phenylalanine or tryptophan, this likely comes from a read error. The V call is TRBV28, the J call TRBJ2-1, with 7 bases lining up with TRBD2. Germline CDR1 reads MDHEN; CDR2 reads SYDVKM. This CDR3 has 16 residues. Trimming took 7 bases from V and 8 from J; bases not matched to a gene: 17. The CDR3 bases are TGTGCCAGCACCGGTAGCGGGTGGTATGCAACGGATGAGCAGTTCTTG. Protein sequence: CASTGSGWYATDEQFL.

The V gene is TRBV6-2 or TRBV6-3, the J gene TRBJ2-1; D gene uncertain. Germline V gives CDR1 MNHEY, CDR2 SVGEGT. Trimming took 7 bases from V and 6 from J, leaving 28 bases between them. The CDR3 length is 18 residues. The CDR3 DNA is TGTGCCAGCACCCACGTGGTGAGTCCCAGGTTATACTTCAATGAGCAGTTCTTC. Protein product: CASTHVVSPRLYFNEQFF.

About this clone itself: It may be a read error: a sequence one base away is much more abundant. Because it lacks the conserved phenylalanine or tryptophan at the end, this CDR3 is likely a read error. The chain is built from TRBV20-1 and TRBJ2-4; 8 bases fit TRBD2. Germline V gene data show CDR1 as DFQATT and CDR2 as SNEGSKA (reference sequence). This CDR3 has 15 amino acids. The junction had 8 bases not matched to a gene; V was cut back by 6 bases and J by 1 base. The CDR3: CSAAPRTSAKNIQYL. The CDR3 DNA reads as TGCAGTGCCGCCCCAAGGACTAGCGCCAAAAACATTCAGTACCTC.

The chain links TRBV7-2 to TRBJ2-7, with D uncertain. From germline, CDR1 is SGHTA and CDR2 FQGNSA. V was trimmed by 8 bases and J by 12 bases, leaving 8 bases between them. The CDR3 consists of 8 residues. The CDR3: CASVRLYF. The DNA of the CDR3 is TGTGCCAGCGTACGTCTGTACTTC.

The sample holds many counts of this clone. The rearrangement joins TRBV20-1 to TRBJ2-5; TRBD1 matches at 9 bases. The length of the CDR3 is 14 residues. V gave up 5 bases and J gave up 4 bases; unmatched junction bases: 8. The germline gives CDR1 DFQATT, CDR2 SNEGSKA (reference sequence). CDR3 sequence (DNA): TGCAGTGCTTACTCGGGACAGGGACTAGAGACCCAGTACTTC. Its protein product is CSAYSGQGLETQYF.

V gene TRBV20-1 combines with J gene TRBJ2-2; TRBD2 aligns across 7 bases. The CDR3 length is 16 residues. Per the germline V gene, CDR1 is DFQATT and CDR2 is SNEGSKA (reference sequence). Trimming at V came to 0 bases and at J to 6 bases, leaving 10 bases not matched to a gene. CDR3 loop: CSARDLEGAGAGELFF. The CDR3 bases are TGCAGTGCTAGAGATCTCGAGGGTGCGGGGGCCGGGGAGCTGTTTTTT.

This clone came up many times. This chain joins TRBV20-1 and TRBJ2-3; TRBD1 matches 7 bases. V was clipped by 1 base and J by 6 bases; unmatched bases: 7. CDR3 size: 14 residues. The germline V gene encodes CDR1 DFQATT and CDR2 SNEGSKA (reference sequence). CDR3 coding DNA: TGCAGTGCTAGAGTCGGGACAGTTCGGGATACGCAGTATTTT. Translated: CSARVGTVRDTQYF.

In this sample, this clone is medium-sized. The chain links TRBV6-2 or TRBV6-3 to TRBJ1-1; the D gene is possibly TRBD1 (6 bases). V lost 2 bases, J lost 3 bases, and 22 bases lay in between. Germline V gene lookup returns CDR1 MNHEY and CDR2 SVGEGT. The CDR3 is made up of 18 amino acids. The CDR3 DNA sequence: TGTGCCAGCAGTTACGTACGGAGGCAGGGGCGGTTGGACACTGAAGCTTTCTTT. Translating gives CASSYVRRQGRLDTEAFF.

This chain connects TRBV11-2 to TRBJ2-1; 8 nucleotides line up with TRBD1. CDR3 length: 16 residues. In germline, CDR1 is SGHAT, CDR2 FQNNGV. The trim removed 6 bases at V and 2 bases at J, leaving 9 bases unmatched. CDR3 residues: CASSYTGGRTYNEQFF. The CDR3 DNA is TGTGCCAGCAGTTACACAGGGGGAAGGACCTACAATGAGCAGTTCTTC.

Worth noting for this clone: At one end, the junction sequence differs from germline, possibly due to a read error. V gene TRBV2 combines with J gene TRBJ2-7, with TRBD2 as a possible D gene (5 bases). The germline gives CDR1 SNHLY, CDR2 FYNNEI. The CDR3 totals 13 residues. CDR3 in amino acids: CAISELEAYEQYF. The CDR3 coding sequence is TGTGCCATCAGTGAACTAGAAGCCTACGAGCAGTACTTC.

In the case of this clone: Since a much larger clone is just one base distant, this may be a read error. The V call is TRBV7-9, the J call TRBJ2-5; D is undetermined. The CDR3 has 14 residues. Germline loops: CDR1 SEHNR, CDR2 FQNEAQ (reference sequence). The CDR3 region is CSSSQDWEQETQYF. CDR3 DNA sequence: TGTTCCAGCAGCCAAGACTGGGAACAAGAGACCCAGTACTTC.

Many counts were recorded for this clone. The chain recombines TRBV12-3 or TRBV12-4 with TRBJ2-5, with 9 bases lining up with TRBD1. Trimming took 0 bases from V and 5 from J; bases not matched to a gene: 7. The CDR3 runs 16 residues. DNA of the CDR3: TGTGCCAGCAGTTTAGCTGCCGGGACAGGGAGCGAGACCCAGTACTTC. Protein: CASSLAAGTGSETQYF.

This clone is medium-sized. V gene TRBV28 combines with J gene TRBJ2-7; D perhaps matches TRBD1 (6 bases). V dropped 11 bases and J dropped 4 bases, with 21 bases sitting between them. This CDR3 is 14 amino acids long. CDR1 is MDHEN, CDR2 SYDVKM, per germline. This CDR3 is CAAEGGGHGYEQYF. The CDR3 DNA reads TGTGCCGCCGAGGGTGGGGGACATGGGTACGAGCAGTACTTC.

The V and J genes are TRBV7-9 and TRBJ2-7; D is uncertain. The germline gives CDR1 SEHNR, CDR2 FQNEAQ (reference sequence). CDR3 size: 12 residues. V was cut by 1 base and J by 5 bases, with 6 bases left in between. The CDR3 sequence is CASSLEGNEQYV. The CDR3, as DNA: TGTGCCAGCAGCTTAGAGGGTAACGAGCAGTACGTC.

This clone was seen a handful of times. Other DNA sequences in the same sample also yield this CDR3. This sequence joins TRBV18 and TRBJ1-4; 7 nucleotides match TRBD1. Losses at the gene ends were 3 bases for V and 12 bases for J; bases not matched to a gene: 10. CDR1 and CDR2 (germline): KGHSH, LQKENI. The CDR3 length is 14 residues. In nucleotides, the CDR3 is TGTGCCAGCTCACCGGAGAGGACAGGAAGGCAACTGTTTTTT. Translation gives CASSPERTGRQLFF.

This clone was detected many times. The chain uses TRBV11-2 and TRBJ2-1; 7 bases are a match to TRBD2. The germline V gene encodes CDR1 SGHAT and CDR2 FQNNGV. CDR3 length equals 18 residues. After removal of 0 bases from V and 2 bases from J, the junction contained 10 bases not matched to a gene. CDR3 in DNA: TGTGCCAGCAGCTTAGATCCCCTTCCTAGCGGCACCTACAATGAGCAGTTCTTC. Translating gives CASSLDPLPSGTYNEQFF.